The rows below give T cell receptor beta chains drawn from one sample of a study of identical twins. TCRdb analysed the 5' RACE reads with MiXCR anew, one entry per CDR3 protein. This table holds hundreds of thousands of distinct CDR3 sequences, approximately 8.5% found once. This same sample was also taken into another study, of yellow fever vaccine responses in identical twins.

Specimen: memory (CD45RO+) T cells sorted from blood. The receptors derive from a woman under 30 in good health. The CDR3 runs from the conserved cysteine through the conserved F or W. A D gene is named only where the DNA matches it firmly. Size is stated for part of the rows, as once, few or many counts, or as a class when the clone is expanded.

TRBD2	TRBV5-1	TRBJ2-5	-	16	CASSLALAGGPETQYF	TGCGCCAGCAGCTTGGCCTTAGCGGGAGGGCCTGAGACCCAGTACTTC
-	TRBV5-1	TRBJ2-7	many	15	CASSGAGWKGDEQYF	TGCGCCAGCAGCGGGGCAGGATGGAAGGGTGACGAGCAGTACTTC
-	TRBV27	TRBJ2-7	few	17	CASSLYGGISSSYEQYF	TGTGCCAGCAGTTTATACGGAGGAATATCGAGCTCCTACGAGCAGTACTTC
-	TRBV28	TRBJ1-2	-	13	CASSNPGGVGYTF	TGTGCCAGCAGTAACCCTGGGGGGGTCGGCTACACCTTC
TRBD2	TRBV6-1	TRBJ2-1	many	16	CASSTRGAGTYNEQFF	TGTGCCAGCAGTACCCGGGGAGCGGGGACCTACAATGAGCAGTTCTTC
-	TRBV29-1	TRBJ2-2	few	13	CSVLQGRTGELFF	TGCAGCGTTTTACAGGGTCGCACCGGGGAGCTGTTTTTT
-	TRBV15	TRBJ2-7	-	14	CATSRGMGTYEQYF	TGTGCCACCAGCAGAGGGATGGGAACCTACGAGCAGTACTTC
TRBD1	TRBV5-1	TRBJ2-2	few	16	CASSAIGTDNTGELFF	TGCGCCAGCAGCGCGATAGGGACAGATAACACCGGGGAGCTGTTTTTT
TRBD1	TRBV4-2	TRBJ2-3	many	15	CASSQRDSSTDTQYF	TGTGCCAGCAGCCAACGGGACAGTAGCACAGATACGCAGTATTTT
-	TRBV14	TRBJ2-1	-	13	CASSRWGGDEQFF	TGTGCCAGCAGCAGGTGGGGCGGGGATGAGCAGTTCTTC
-	TRBV12-3/TRBV12-4	TRBJ2-1	many	12	CASSPEWTYQFF	TGTGCCAGCAGTCCCGAATGGACCTATCAGTTCTTC
-	TRBV7-9	TRBJ1-2	-	14	CASSLETVQNGYTF	TGTGCCAGCAGCCTAGAGACAGTCCAGAATGGCTACACCTTC
TRBD1	TRBV6-1	TRBJ2-1	few	16	CASRISGTGFRNEQFF	TGTGCCAGCAGGATCTCCGGGACAGGGTTTCGGAATGAGCAGTTCTTC
TRBD2	TRBV18	TRBJ2-5	many	17	CASSPGWEAGEQETQYF	TGTGCCAGCTCACCAGGTTGGGAAGCGGGGGAGCAAGAGACCCAGTACTTC
-	TRBV10-3	TRBJ2-7	many	14	CAISESGGYYEQYF	TGTGCCATCAGTGAGTCGGGGGGATACTACGAGCAGTACTTC
TRBD1	TRBV5-6	TRBJ1-5	-	17	CASSLGQGGMGNQPQHF	TGTGCCAGCAGCTTGGGACAGGGAGGAATGGGCAATCAGCCCCAGCATTTT
-	TRBV3-1	TRBJ2-7	many	14	CASSHSASSYEQYF	TGTGCCAGCAGCCATAGCGCAAGCTCCTACGAGCAGTACTTC
TRBD2	TRBV4-2	TRBJ2-7	many	15	CASSQVEASGYEQYF	TGTGCCAGCAGCCAAGTTGAGGCTAGCGGCTACGAGCAGTACTTC
-	TRBV5-1	TRBJ1-1	few	14	CASSFDRGGTEAFF	TGCGCCAGCAGTTTCGATAGGGGGGGTACTGAAGCTTTCTTT
-	TRBV27	TRBJ1-2	few	14	CASSFRGSGYGYTF	TGTGCCAGCAGTTTTCGAGGTAGTGGCTATGGCTACACCTTC
TRBD2	TRBV25-1	TRBJ2-1	-	13	CASTAGGPSEQFF	TGTGCCAGCACAGCGGGAGGGCCTTCTGAGCAGTTCTTC
-	TRBV3-1	TRBJ1-2	-	14	CASSRFGGHYGYTF	TGTGCCAGCAGCCGATTCGGGGGACACTATGGCTACACCTTC
-	TRBV5-6	TRBJ1-5	many	15	CASSSQGWRNQPQHF	TGTGCCAGCAGCTCGCAGGGGTGGCGGAATCAGCCCCAGCATTTT
TRBD2	TRBV28	TRBJ2-1	many	17	CASSVLLTSGRIDEQFF	TGTGCCAGCAGTGTACTTTTGACTAGCGGGAGGATTGATGAGCAGTTCTTC
TRBD2	TRBV20-1	TRBJ2-1	few	13	CTAESGRGNEQFF	TGCACCGCAGAAAGCGGGAGGGGCAATGAGCAGTTCTTC
TRBD2	TRBV4-2	TRBJ2-1	-	14	CASSPAGGPDEQFF	TGTGCCAGCTCGCCGGCGGGGGGGCCTGATGAGCAGTTCTTC
-	TRBV12-3/TRBV12-4	TRBJ2-3	many	11	CASSPQITQYF	TGTGCCAGCAGCCCCCAGATTACGCAGTATTTT
TRBD1	TRBV2	TRBJ1-1	-	17	CASTQGQGVLLNTEAFF	TGTGCCAGCACCCAGGGACAGGGAGTCTTGTTGAACACTGAAGCTTTCTTT
TRBD2	TRBV20-1	TRBJ2-2	-	14	CSAPSGGNTGELFF	TGCAGTGCTCCTAGCGGGGGGAACACCGGGGAGCTGTTTTTT
TRBD2	TRBV2	TRBJ2-5	few	15	CASIRRLAGGETQYF	TGTGCCAGCATACGGCGACTAGCGGGGGGAGAGACCCAGTACTTC
TRBD2	TRBV5-1	TRBJ2-1	many	15	CASSSYERGVNEQFF	TGCGCCAGCAGCTCGTATGAGCGGGGGGTCAATGAGCAGTTCTTC
TRBD2	TRBV7-3	TRBJ2-5	-	17	CASSSGASGSFQETQYF	TGTGCCAGCAGCTCTGGGGCTAGCGGGAGTTTCCAAGAGACCCAGTACTTC
-	TRBV27	TRBJ2-6	-	14	CASSSLTGANVLTF	TGTGCCAGCAGCTCCTTAACTGGGGCCAACGTCCTGACTTTC
-	TRBV19	TRBJ1-3	few	14	CASSNLGGGNTIYF	TGTGCCAGTAGTAATCTGGGCGGTGGAAACACCATATATTTT
-	TRBV7-9	TRBJ1-2	few	15	CASSSVGGEIYGYTF	TGTGCCAGCAGCTCAGTGGGGGGAGAGATCTATGGCTACACCTTC
TRBD2	TRBV7-9	TRBJ2-3	many	16	CASSGGLAGGTDTQYF	TGTGCCAGCAGCGGGGGACTAGCGGGAGGCACAGATACGCAGTATTTT